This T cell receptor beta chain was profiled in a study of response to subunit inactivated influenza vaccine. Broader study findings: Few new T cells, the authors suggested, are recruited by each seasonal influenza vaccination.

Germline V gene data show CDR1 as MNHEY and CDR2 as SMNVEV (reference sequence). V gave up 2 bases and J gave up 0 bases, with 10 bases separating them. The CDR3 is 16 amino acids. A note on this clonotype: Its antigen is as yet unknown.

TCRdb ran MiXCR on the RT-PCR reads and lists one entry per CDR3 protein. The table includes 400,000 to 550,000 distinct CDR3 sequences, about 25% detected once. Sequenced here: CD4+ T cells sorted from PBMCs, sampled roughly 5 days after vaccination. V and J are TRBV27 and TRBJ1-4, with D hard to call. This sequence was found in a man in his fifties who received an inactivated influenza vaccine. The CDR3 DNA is TGTGCCAGCAGTTTAGCCCCAACAGCAACTAATGAAAAACTGTTTTTT. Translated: CASSLAPTATNEKLFF.